The entry below describes one TCR beta chain. These data are taken from a study of CD8+ T cells in alopecia areata. Reverse transcription of extracted RNA yielded cDNA, which provided the sequencing template. TCRdb's copy holds only in-frame clones and misses some; the assay was immunoSEQ multiplex PCR. The table includes 30,000 to 40,000 clones, 65% to 80% detected once. This CDR3 spans 14 amino acids. Germline V gene data show CDR1 as SNHLY and CDR2 as FYNNEI. The V end was cut by 6 bases, the J end by 0 bases, with 12 bases between. The sequencing sample was made of NKG2D-low CD8+ T cells sorted from blood. This chain links TRBV2 with TRBJ2-7; D is ambiguous. The TCR comes from a human donor with alopecia areata. CDR3 DNA: TGTGCCAGCAGCCAGACGGGTAGCTCCTACGAGCAGTACTTC. This gives the protein CASSQTGSSYEQYF.